These T cell receptor beta chains were read from a single sample in a study of T cell changes during pregnancy in multiple sclerosis. The method was immunoSEQ multiplex PCR; TCRdb's version includes in-frame clones alone and lacks a portion of them. The sample has over 70,000 clones; around 94% are singletons. The sequencing used peripheral blood, collected in the third trimester of pregnancy. These receptors all come from a female donor with multiple sclerosis, enrolled in a pregnancy study. CDR3s include the opening cysteine and the closing phenylalanine or tryptophan. D genes are given only for firm matches. Rows may omit the clone size; those that give it use once, few, many or a size class.

TRBJ2-7,TRBD1,-,TRBV11-2,CASSFPGQHYEQYF,TGTGCCAGCAGCTTCCCGGGACAGCACTACGAGCAGTACTTC
TRBJ2-7,-,-,TRBV11-2,CASSSNTGGLYEQYF,TGTGCCAGCAGCTCCAATACAGGTGGTCTCTACGAGCAGTACTTC
TRBJ1-1,TRBD1,once,TRBV5-1,CASSSGTGGMNTEAFF,TGCGCCAGCAGCTCCGGGACAGGGGGTATGAACACTGAAGCTTTCTTT
TRBJ2-7,-,-,TRBV30,CAWSVINYEQYF,TGTGCCTGGAGTGTTATTAACTACGAGCAGTACTTC
TRBJ2-7,-,-,TRBV5-5,CASSLFQVTYEQYF,TGTGCCAGCAGCTTATTCCAGGTTACCTACGAGCAGTACTTC
TRBJ2-1,-,-,TRBV6-4,CASSDSGAHNEQFF,TGTGCCAGCAGTGACTCTGGGGCTCACAATGAGCAGTTCTTC
TRBJ1-1,-,-,TRBV11-2,CASSLKVSGWGRNTEAFF,TGTGCCAGCAGCTTAAAAGTTTCAGGGTGGGGTAGGAACACTGAAGCTTTCTTT
TRBJ2-7,-,-,TRBV7-7,CASSWGQDYEQYF,TGTGCCAGCAGCTGGGGACAAGATTACGAGCAGTACTTC
TRBJ1-5,-,-,TRBV28,CASSLSGQGNQPQHF,TGTGCCAGCAGTTTATCAGGGCAGGGCAATCAGCCCCAGCATTTT
TRBJ2-2,TRBD2,-,TRBV29-1,CSAMGLAGVSGELFF,TGCAGCGCCATGGGACTAGCGGGAGTATCCGGGGAGCTGTTTTTT
TRBJ2-2,TRBD2,-,TRBV28,CASRPSGPGELFF,TGTGCCAGCAGGCCTAGCGGTCCCGGGGAGCTGTTTTTT
TRBJ1-2,TRBD1,few,TRBV6-6,CASSPTGDYGYTF,TGTGCCAGCAGTCCTACAGGGGACTATGGCTACACCTTC
TRBJ2-7,-,-,TRBV5-4,CASSLLGAYEQYF,TGTGCCAGCAGCTTGTTAGGAGCCTACGAGCAGTACTTC
TRBJ2-7,-,few,TRBV28,CASTGNYYEQYF,TGTGCCAGCACAGGGAATTACTACGAGCAGTACTTC
TRBJ1-3,-,few,TRBV30,CAWSIAGNTIYF,TGTGCCTGGAGTATAGCTGGAAACACCATATATTTT
TRBJ2-5,TRBD1,-,TRBV7-9,CASSGTVETQYF,TGTGCCAGCAGCGGGACAGTGGAGACCCAGTACTTC
TRBJ2-1,TRBD2,-,TRBV10-3,CAISGPASGRAERRNEQFF,TGTGCCATCAGTGGTCCGGCTAGCGGGAGGGCCGAGAGACGGAATGAGCAGTTCTTC
TRBJ2-5,TRBD1,-,TRBV5-4,CASSLEPVQGYGETQYF,TGTGCCAGCAGCTTGGAGCCAGTACAGGGGTACGGGGAGACCCAGTACTTC
TRBJ2-1,TRBD2,-,TRBV9,CASSVGYLGRVGYEQFF,TGTGCCAGCAGCGTAGGTTACCTGGGGAGGGTGGGTTATGAGCAGTTCTTC
TRBJ2-1,TRBD2,-,TRBV10-3,CAISPLSGSRDNEQFF,TGTGCCATCAGTCCCCTTAGCGGGAGTCGGGACAATGAGCAGTTCTTC
TRBJ2-7,TRBD2,-,TRBV7-6,CASSLTGEGEQYF,TGTGCCAGCAGCTTAACCGGGGAGGGCGAGCAGTACTTC
TRBJ1-1,TRBD1,-,TRBV5-4,CASSSGTDYEAFF,TGTGCCAGCAGCTCCGGGACAGACTATGAAGCTTTCTTT
TRBJ2-5,-,once,TRBV2,CASSAGRAQETQYF,TGTGCCAGCAGTGCCGGGCGGGCCCAAGAGACCCAGTACTTC
TRBJ2-7,TRBD1,-,TRBV7-6,CASSVGQGVYEQYF,TGTGCCAGCAGCGTAGGACAGGGAGTCTACGAGCAGTACTTC
TRBJ1-2,-,-,TRBV5-5,CASSLGWGDLYGYTF,TGTGCCAGCAGCTTGGGGTGGGGGGACCTCTATGGCTACACCTTC